Listed below are T cell receptor beta chains from one sample, sequenced in a study of T cell responses to AZD1222 COVID-19 vaccine. Profiled with immunoSEQ multiplex PCR; TCRdb holds only in-frame clones, not every one. The sample includes 100,000 to 150,000 clones, approximately 88% of them seen just once. The sample in question was peripheral blood, obtained on day 0 of AZD1222 vaccination. These TCRs come from an adult in good health. The CDR3 runs from the conserved cysteine through the conserved F or W. Fields, in order: clone size, D gene, J gene, V gene, CDR3 protein, CDR3 DNA. D genes are given only for firm matches. Expanded clones get a size class; other rows say once, few or many, or leave the size out.

clone_size: NA
d_call: TRBD1
j_call: TRBJ1-2
v_call: TRBV2
cdr3_aa: CASRGTGNYGYTF
cdr3_nt: TGTGCCAGCAGGGGGACAGGAAACTATGGCTACACCTTC

clone_size: NA
d_call: NA
j_call: TRBJ1-6
v_call: TRBV14
cdr3_aa: CASSQEIRSPLHF
cdr3_nt: TGTGCCAGCAGCCAAGAGATTCGATCACCCCTCCACTTT

clone_size: NA
d_call: NA
j_call: TRBJ1-2
v_call: TRBV12-3/TRBV12-4
cdr3_aa: CASSGINYGYTF
cdr3_nt: TGTGCCAGCAGTGGGATCAACTATGGCTACACCTTC

clone_size: NA
d_call: NA
j_call: TRBJ2-1
v_call: TRBV5-1
cdr3_aa: CASSLGEPSSYNEQFF
cdr3_nt: TGCGCCAGCAGCTTGGGGGAGCCCAGCTCCTACAATGAGCAGTTCTTC

clone_size: NA
d_call: NA
j_call: TRBJ1-1
v_call: TRBV19
cdr3_aa: CASSIEGLGTEAFF
cdr3_nt: TGTGCCAGTAGTATCGAGGGGCTGGGCACTGAAGCTTTCTTT

clone_size: NA
d_call: NA
j_call: TRBJ2-5
v_call: TRBV7-2
cdr3_aa: CASSFGARVNQETQYF
cdr3_nt: TGTGCCAGCAGCTTTGGGGCGCGGGTGAACCAAGAGACCCAGTACTTC

clone_size: NA
d_call: NA
j_call: TRBJ2-3
v_call: TRBV5-1
cdr3_aa: CASSLEAGARTDTQYF
cdr3_nt: TGCGCCAGCAGCTTGGAAGCAGGGGCCCGCACAGATACGCAGTATTTT

clone_size: NA
d_call: TRBD2
j_call: TRBJ2-4
v_call: TRBV3-1/TRBV3-2
cdr3_aa: CASSPRAGLAKNIQYF
cdr3_nt: TGTGCCAGCAGCCCCAGAGCGGGATTAGCCAAAAACATTCAGTACTTC

clone_size: NA
d_call: TRBD1
j_call: TRBJ2-7
v_call: TRBV7-2
cdr3_aa: CASSQTGGDIHEQYF
cdr3_nt: TGTGCCAGCAGCCAAACAGGGGGCGATATCCACGAGCAGTACTTC

clone_size: NA
d_call: TRBD1
j_call: TRBJ1-1
v_call: TRBV10-1
cdr3_aa: CASSESTGMNTEAFF
cdr3_nt: TGCGCCAGCAGTGAGTCGACAGGGATGAACACTGAAGCTTTCTTT

clone_size: NA
d_call: NA
j_call: TRBJ1-2
v_call: TRBV6-6
cdr3_aa: CASSFPDSPNGYTF
cdr3_nt: TGTGCCAGCAGTTTTCCGGACAGTCCGAATGGCTACACCTTC

clone_size: NA
d_call: TRBD2
j_call: TRBJ2-3
v_call: TRBV27
cdr3_aa: CASSPLWRGGYTDTQYF
cdr3_nt: TGTGCCAGCAGTCCCCTTTGGCGGGGGGGTTACACAGATACGCAGTATTTT

clone_size: NA
d_call: TRBD2
j_call: TRBJ2-1
v_call: TRBV7-2
cdr3_aa: CASSLGLAGGQTYNEQFF
cdr3_nt: TGTGCCAGCAGCTTGGGACTAGCGGGGGGCCAAACCTACAATGAGCAGTTCTTC

clone_size: NA
d_call: TRBD2
j_call: TRBJ2-5
v_call: TRBV7-9
cdr3_aa: CASSLRASGNQETQYF
cdr3_nt: TGTGCCAGCAGCTTAAGGGCTAGCGGGAACCAAGAGACCCAGTACTTC

clone_size: NA
d_call: NA
j_call: TRBJ1-2
v_call: TRBV29-1
cdr3_aa: CSVERLQLLLNYGYTF
cdr3_nt: TGCAGCGTTGAAAGGCTACAGCTCCTACTTAACTATGGCTACACCTTC

clone_size: NA
d_call: NA
j_call: TRBJ1-1
v_call: TRBV2
cdr3_aa: CASRTDTEAFF
cdr3_nt: TGTGCCAGCAGGACGGACACTGAAGCTTTCTTT

clone_size: NA
d_call: TRBD2
j_call: TRBJ2-7
v_call: TRBV11-2
cdr3_aa: CASSSPGGREEQYF
cdr3_nt: TGTGCCAGCAGCTCCCCGGGCGGGAGAGAAGAGCAGTACTTC

clone_size: NA
d_call: NA
j_call: TRBJ1-4
v_call: TRBV10-3
cdr3_aa: CAISDTSQGYNEKLFF
cdr3_nt: TGTGCCATCAGTGATACCTCACAGGGTTATAATGAAAAACTGTTTTTT

clone_size: once
d_call: NA
j_call: TRBJ1-2
v_call: TRBV3-1/TRBV3-2
cdr3_aa: CASRGSVGGYGYTF
cdr3_nt: TGTGCCAGCAGAGGGAGTGTTGGGGGCTATGGCTACACCTTC

clone_size: NA
d_call: NA
j_call: TRBJ2-7
v_call: TRBV28
cdr3_aa: CASSLAQGNTYEQYF
cdr3_nt: TGTGCCAGCAGTTTGGCACAGGGAAACACCTACGAGCAGTACTTC

clone_size: NA
d_call: NA
j_call: TRBJ2-5
v_call: TRBV25-1
cdr3_aa: CASRVTGKETQYF
cdr3_nt: TGTGCCAGCAGGGTTACAGGGAAGGAGACCCAGTACTTC

clone_size: NA
d_call: TRBD1
j_call: TRBJ2-7
v_call: TRBV6-5
cdr3_aa: CASSRTGSYEQYF
cdr3_nt: TGTGCCAGCAGTCGGACAGGGTCCTACGAGCAGTACTTC

clone_size: NA
d_call: NA
j_call: TRBJ2-2
v_call: TRBV5-6
cdr3_aa: CASSLVGGLTGAGELFF
cdr3_nt: TGTGCCAGCAGCTTGGTCGGCGGACTGACGGGCGCCGGGGAGCTGTTTTTT

clone_size: NA
d_call: TRBD1
j_call: TRBJ1-1
v_call: TRBV11-3
cdr3_aa: CASSLDGTEEAFF
cdr3_nt: TGTGCCAGCAGCTTAGATGGGACAGAAGAAGCTTTCTTT

clone_size: NA
d_call: NA
j_call: TRBJ1-6
v_call: TRBV9
cdr3_aa: CASSFNSPLHF
cdr3_nt: TGTGCCAGCAGCTTTAATTCACCCCTCCACTTT

clone_size: NA
d_call: NA
j_call: TRBJ2-1
v_call: TRBV21-1
cdr3_aa: CASSKGRGIYNEQFF
cdr3_nt: TGTGCCAGCAGCAAAGGGCGAGGGATCTACAATGAGCAGTTCTTC

clone_size: NA
d_call: NA
j_call: TRBJ2-5
v_call: TRBV24-1
cdr3_aa: CAIDTGYQETQYF
cdr3_nt: TGTGCCATCGACACGGGGTACCAAGAGACCCAGTACTTC

clone_size: few
d_call: TRBD2
j_call: TRBJ2-6
v_call: TRBV6-1
cdr3_aa: CASSEASGGSGANVLTF
cdr3_nt: TGTGCCAGCAGTGAAGCCTCCGGGGGGTCTGGGGCCAACGTCCTGACTTTC

clone_size: once
d_call: TRBD1
j_call: TRBJ1-4
v_call: TRBV5-5
cdr3_aa: CASSFRGQTNEKLFF
cdr3_nt: TGTGCCAGCAGCTTCAGGGGGCAGACTAATGAAAAACTGTTTTTT

clone_size: NA
d_call: NA
j_call: TRBJ2-7
v_call: TRBV28
cdr3_aa: CASTNRVYEQYF
cdr3_nt: TGTGCCAGCACTAACAGGGTTTACGAGCAGTACTTC

clone_size: NA
d_call: NA
j_call: TRBJ2-7
v_call: TRBV30
cdr3_aa: CAWSRQRGYEQYF
cdr3_nt: TGTGCCTGGAGTAGGCAGAGGGGTTACGAGCAGTACTTC

clone_size: once
d_call: NA
j_call: TRBJ2-7
v_call: TRBV5-1
cdr3_aa: CASSPRETAEQYF
cdr3_nt: TGCGCCAGCAGCCCCAGGGAAACGGCCGAGCAGTACTTC

clone_size: NA
d_call: TRBD2
j_call: TRBJ2-7
v_call: TRBV5-4
cdr3_aa: CASSPERRGALAEQYF
cdr3_nt: TGTGCCAGCAGTCCCGAGAGGCGGGGGGCCCTAGCCGAGCAGTACTTC